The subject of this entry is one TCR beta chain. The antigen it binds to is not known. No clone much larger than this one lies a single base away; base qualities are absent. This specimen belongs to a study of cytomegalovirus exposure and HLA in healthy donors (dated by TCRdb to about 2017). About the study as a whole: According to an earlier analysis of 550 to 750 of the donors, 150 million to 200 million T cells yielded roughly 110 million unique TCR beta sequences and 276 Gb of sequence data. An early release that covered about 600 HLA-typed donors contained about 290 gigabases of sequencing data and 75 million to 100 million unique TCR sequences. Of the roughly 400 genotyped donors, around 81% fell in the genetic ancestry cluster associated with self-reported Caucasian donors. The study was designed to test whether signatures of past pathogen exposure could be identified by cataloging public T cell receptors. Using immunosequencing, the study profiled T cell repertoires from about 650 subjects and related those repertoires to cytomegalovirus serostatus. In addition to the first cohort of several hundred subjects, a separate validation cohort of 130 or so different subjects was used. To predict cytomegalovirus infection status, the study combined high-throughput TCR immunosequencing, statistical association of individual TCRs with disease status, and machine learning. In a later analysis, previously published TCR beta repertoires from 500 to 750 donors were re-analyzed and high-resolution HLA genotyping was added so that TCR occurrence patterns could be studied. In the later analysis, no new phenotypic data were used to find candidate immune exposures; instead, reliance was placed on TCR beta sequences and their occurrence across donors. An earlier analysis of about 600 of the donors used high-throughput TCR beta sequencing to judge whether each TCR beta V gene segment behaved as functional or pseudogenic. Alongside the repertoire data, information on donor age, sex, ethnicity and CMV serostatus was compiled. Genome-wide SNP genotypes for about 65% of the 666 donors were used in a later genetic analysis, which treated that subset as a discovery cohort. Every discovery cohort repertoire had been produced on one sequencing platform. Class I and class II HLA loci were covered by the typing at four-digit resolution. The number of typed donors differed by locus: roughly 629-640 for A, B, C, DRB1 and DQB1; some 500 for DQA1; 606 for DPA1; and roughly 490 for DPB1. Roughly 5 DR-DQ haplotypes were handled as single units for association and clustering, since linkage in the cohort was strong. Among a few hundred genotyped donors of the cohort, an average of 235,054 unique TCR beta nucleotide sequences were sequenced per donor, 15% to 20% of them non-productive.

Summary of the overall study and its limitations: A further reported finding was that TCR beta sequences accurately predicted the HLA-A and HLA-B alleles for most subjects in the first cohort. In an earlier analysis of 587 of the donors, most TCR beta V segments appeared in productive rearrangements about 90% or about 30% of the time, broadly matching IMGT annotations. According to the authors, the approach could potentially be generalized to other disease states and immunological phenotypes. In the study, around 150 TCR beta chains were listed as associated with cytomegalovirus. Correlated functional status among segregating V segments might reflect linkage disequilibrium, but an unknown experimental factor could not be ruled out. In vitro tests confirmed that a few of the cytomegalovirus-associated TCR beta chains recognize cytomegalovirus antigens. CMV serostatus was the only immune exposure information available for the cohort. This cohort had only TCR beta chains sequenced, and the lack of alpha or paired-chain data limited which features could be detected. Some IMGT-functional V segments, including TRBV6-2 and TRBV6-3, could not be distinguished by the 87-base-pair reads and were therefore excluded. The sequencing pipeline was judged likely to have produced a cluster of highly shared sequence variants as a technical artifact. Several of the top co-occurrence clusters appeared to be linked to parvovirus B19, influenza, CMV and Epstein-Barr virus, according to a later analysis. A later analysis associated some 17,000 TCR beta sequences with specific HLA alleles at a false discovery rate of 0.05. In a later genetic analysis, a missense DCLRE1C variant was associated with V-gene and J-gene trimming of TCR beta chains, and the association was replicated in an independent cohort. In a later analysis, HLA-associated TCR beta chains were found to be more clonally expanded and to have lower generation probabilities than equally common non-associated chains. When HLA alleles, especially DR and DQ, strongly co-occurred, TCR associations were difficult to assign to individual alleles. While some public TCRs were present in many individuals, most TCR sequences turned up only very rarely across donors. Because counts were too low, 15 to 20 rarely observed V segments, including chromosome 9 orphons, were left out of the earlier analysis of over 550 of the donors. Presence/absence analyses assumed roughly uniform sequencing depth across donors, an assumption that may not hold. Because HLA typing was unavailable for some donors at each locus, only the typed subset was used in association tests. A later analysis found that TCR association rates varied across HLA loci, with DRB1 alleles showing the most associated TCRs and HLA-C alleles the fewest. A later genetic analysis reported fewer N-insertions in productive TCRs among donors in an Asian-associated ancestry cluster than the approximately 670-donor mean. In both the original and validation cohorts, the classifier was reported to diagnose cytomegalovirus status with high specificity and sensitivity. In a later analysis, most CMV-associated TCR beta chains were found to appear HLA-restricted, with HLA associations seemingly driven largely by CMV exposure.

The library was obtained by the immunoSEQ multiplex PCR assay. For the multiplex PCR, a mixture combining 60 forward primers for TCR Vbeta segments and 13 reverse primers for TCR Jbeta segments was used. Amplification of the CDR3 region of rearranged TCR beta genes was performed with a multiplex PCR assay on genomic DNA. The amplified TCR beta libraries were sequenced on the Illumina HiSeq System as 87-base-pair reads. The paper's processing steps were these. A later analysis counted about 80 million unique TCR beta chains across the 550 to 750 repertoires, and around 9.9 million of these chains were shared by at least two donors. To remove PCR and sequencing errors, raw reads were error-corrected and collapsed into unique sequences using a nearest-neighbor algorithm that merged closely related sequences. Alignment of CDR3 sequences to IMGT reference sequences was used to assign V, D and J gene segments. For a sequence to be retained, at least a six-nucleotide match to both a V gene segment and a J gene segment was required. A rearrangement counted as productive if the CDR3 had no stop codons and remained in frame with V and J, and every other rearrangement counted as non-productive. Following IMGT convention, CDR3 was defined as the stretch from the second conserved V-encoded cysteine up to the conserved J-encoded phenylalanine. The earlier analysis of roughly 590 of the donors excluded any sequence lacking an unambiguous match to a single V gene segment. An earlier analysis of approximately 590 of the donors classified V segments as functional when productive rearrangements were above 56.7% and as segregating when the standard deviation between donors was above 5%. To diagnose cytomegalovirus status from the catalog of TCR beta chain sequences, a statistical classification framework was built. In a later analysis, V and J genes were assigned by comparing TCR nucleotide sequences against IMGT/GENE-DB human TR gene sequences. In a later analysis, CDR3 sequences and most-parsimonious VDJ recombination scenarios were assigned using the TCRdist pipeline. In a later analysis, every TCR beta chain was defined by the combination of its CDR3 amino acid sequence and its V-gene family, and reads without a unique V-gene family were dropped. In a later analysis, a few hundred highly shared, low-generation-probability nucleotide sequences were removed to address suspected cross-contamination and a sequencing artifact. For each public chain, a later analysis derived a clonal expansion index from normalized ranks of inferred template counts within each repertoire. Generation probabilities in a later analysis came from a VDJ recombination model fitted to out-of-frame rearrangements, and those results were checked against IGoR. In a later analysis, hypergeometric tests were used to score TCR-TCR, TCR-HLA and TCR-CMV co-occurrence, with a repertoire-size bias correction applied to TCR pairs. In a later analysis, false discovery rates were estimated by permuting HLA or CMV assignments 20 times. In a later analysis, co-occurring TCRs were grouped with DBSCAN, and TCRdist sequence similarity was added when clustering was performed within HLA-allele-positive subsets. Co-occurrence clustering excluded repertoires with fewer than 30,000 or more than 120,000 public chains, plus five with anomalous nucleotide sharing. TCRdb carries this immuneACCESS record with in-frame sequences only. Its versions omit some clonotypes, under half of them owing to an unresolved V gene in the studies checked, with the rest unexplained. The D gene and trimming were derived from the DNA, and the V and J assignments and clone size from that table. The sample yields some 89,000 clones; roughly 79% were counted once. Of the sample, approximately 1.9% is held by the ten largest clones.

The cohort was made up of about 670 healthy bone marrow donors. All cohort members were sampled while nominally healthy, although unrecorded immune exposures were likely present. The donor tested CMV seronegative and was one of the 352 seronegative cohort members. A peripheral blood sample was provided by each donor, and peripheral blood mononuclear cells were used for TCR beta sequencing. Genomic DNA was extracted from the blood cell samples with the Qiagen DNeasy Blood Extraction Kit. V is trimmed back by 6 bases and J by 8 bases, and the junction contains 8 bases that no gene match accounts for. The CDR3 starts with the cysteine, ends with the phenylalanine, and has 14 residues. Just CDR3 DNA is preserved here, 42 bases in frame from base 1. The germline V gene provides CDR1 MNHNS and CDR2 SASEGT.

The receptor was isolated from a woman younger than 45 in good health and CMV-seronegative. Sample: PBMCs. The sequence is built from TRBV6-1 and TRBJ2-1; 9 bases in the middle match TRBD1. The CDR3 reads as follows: CASSGQGTSDEQFF. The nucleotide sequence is TGTGCCAGCAGCGGACAGGGGACGTCCGATGAGCAGTTCTTC.